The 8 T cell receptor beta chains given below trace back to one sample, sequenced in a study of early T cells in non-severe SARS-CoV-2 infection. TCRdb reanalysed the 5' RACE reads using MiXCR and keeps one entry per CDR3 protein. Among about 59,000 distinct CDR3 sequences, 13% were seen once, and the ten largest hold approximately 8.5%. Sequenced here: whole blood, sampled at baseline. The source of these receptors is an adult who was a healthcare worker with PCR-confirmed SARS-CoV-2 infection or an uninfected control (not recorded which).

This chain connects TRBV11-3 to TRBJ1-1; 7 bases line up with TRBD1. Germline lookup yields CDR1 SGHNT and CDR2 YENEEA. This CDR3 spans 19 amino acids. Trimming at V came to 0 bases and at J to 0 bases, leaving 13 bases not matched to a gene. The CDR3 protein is CASSLERDRTGAVNTEAFF. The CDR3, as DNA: TGTGCCAGCAGCTTAGAAAGGGACCGGACAGGAGCCGTGAACACTGAAGCTTTCTTT. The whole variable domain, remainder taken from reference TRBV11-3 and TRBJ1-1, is EAGVVQSPRYKIIEKKQPVAFWCNPISGHNTLYWYLQNLGQGPELLIRYENEEAVDDSQLPKDRFSAERLKGVDSTLKIQPAELGDSAVYLCASSLERDRTGAVNTEAFFGQGTRLTVV.

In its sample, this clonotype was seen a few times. For the CDR3, the DNA is TGCGCCAGCAGCCAAGGGAGTAGGAGCTCCTACAATGAGCAGTTCTTC. Translating gives CASSQGSRSSYNEQFF. V usage is TRBV4-3 and J usage is TRBJ2-1; D unclear. Trimming shortened V by 1 base and J by 0 bases, and 10 bases separated the two germline ends. The CDR3 runs 16 residues. Germline V CDR1 and CDR2: LGHNA, YSLEER.

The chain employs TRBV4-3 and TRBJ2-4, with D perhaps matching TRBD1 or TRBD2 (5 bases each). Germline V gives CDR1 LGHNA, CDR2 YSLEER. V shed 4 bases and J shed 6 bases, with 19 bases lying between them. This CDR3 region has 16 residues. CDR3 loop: CASSPSSGDGINIQYF. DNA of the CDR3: TGCGCCAGCAGCCCCTCATCCGGGGACGGAATAAACATTCAGTACTTC.

The CDR3 DNA sequence: TGTGCCTGGAGTGTGTCGTGGGATGGATACGAGCAGTACTTC. Residues: CAWSVSWDGYEQYF. The chain joins TRBV30 to TRBJ2-7, with unresolved D. CDR1 and CDR2 (germline): GTSNPN, SVGIG (reference sequence). The CDR3 has 14 residues. Trimming took 0 bases from V and 4 from J, leaving 13 bases between them.

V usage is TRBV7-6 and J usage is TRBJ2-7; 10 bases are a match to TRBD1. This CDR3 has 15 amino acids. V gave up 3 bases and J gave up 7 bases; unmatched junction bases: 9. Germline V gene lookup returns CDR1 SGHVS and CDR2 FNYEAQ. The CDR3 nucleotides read TGTGCCAGCAGCTTGGGACAGGGGCGTGCTGGGGAGCAGTACTTC. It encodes CASSLGQGRAGEQYF.

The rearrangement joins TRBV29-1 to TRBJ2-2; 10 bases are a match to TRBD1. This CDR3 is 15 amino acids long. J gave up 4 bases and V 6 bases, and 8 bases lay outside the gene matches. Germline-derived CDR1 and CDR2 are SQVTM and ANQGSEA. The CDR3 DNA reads TGCAGCGTGATAGGACAGGGGGGATTCACCGGGGAGCTGTTTTTT. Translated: CSVIGQGGFTGELFF.

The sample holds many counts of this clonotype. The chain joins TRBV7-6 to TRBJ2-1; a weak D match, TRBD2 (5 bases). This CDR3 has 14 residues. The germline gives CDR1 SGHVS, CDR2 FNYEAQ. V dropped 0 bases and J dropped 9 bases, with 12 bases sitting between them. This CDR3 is CASSLAGGHGEQFF. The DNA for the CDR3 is TGTGCCAGCAGCTTAGCGGGCGGGCACGGTGAGCAGTTCTTC.

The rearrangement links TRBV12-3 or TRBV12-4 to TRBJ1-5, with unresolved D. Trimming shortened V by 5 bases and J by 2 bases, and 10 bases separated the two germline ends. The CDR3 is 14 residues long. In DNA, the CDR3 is TGTGCCAGCAGTCCCCAGACGGGCAATCAGCCCCAGCATTTT. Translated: CASSPQTGNQPQHF.